This TCR beta chain comes out of a study of cytotoxic CD8 clonotypes in ibrutinib-treated CLL. In regard to this clone: The antigen remains undetermined.

Clones were read by immunoSEQ multiplex PCR, and TCRdb kept only the in-frame ones, dropping some. The sample includes tens of thousands of clones, roughly 85% seen only once; the top ten take over 20%. The CDR3 is 16 amino acids. V lost 7 bases to trimming and J lost 7 bases; unmatched junction nucleotides: 10. Germline CDR1 SNHLY, CDR2 FYNNEI. Cryopreserved PBMCs supplied about 2 micrograms of genomic DNA for TCR beta libraries. Study-level points and caveats: The study found clonality rose at ibrutinib response, then fell toward baseline at progression. Sustained-remission patients were sampled at one set of times and progressing patients at different ones. Public clonotypes occurred uncommonly; on treatment, they contracted or remained stable.

Sequencing used PBMCs, obtained after 24 months of ibrutinib treatment. The chain carries TRBV2 and TRBJ2-1, with 13 bases identical to TRBD2. This clonotype was sampled from a human donor with chronic lymphocytic leukemia. CDR3 residues: CASKVGLAGVGNEQFF. CDR3 nucleotides: TGTGCCAGCAAGGTAGGACTAGCGGGAGTTGGGAATGAGCAGTTCTTC.